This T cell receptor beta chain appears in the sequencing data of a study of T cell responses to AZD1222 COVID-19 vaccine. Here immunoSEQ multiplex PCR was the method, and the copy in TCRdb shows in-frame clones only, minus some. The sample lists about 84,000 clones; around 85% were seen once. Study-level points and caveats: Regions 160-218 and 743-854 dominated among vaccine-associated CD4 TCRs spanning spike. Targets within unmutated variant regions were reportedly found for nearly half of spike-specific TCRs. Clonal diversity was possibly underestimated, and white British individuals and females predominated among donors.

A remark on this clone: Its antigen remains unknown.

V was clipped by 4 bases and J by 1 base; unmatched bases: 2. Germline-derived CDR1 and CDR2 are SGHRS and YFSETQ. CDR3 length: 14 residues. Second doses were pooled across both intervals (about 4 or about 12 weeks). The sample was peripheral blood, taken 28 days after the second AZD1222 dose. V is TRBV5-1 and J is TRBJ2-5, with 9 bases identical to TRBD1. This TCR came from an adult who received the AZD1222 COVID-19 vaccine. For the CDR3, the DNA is TGCGCCAGCAGCAAGGGACAGGGCCAAGAGACCCAGTACTTC. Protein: CASSKGQGQETQYF.